In its sample, the clone carrying this T cell receptor (beta chain) was seen a few times. During active infection, Seattle patients enrolled and were then monitored through disease. Trimming removed 0 bases from V and 5 bases from J, with 5 bases in between. CDR3 length equals 13 residues. The germline V gene encodes CDR1 SGHTA and CDR2 FQGNSA. This record belongs to a study of blood T cell repertoires in COVID-19. The overall study: Samples came from the United States, Italy and Spain, spanning acute and convalescent COVID-19. PBMCs, B-cell-depleted T cells, or T cells provided the cDNA or gDNA that made up the material.

In the authors' methods: Reference gene primer amplification in the assay estimated nucleated cell counts. Produced via immunoSEQ multiplex PCR; TCRdb's table is partial and in-frame only. For V, J and clone size, that table is used; D and trimming come from the DNA. The table includes about 160,000 clones, around 74% detected once. This receptor was obtained from a woman aged 55-69 years with COVID-19, enrolled during active disease. The chain employs TRBV7-2 and TRBJ2-1; TRBD2 might be the D (5 bases). The source material was peripheral blood. The CDR3 protein is CASSLASDNEQFF. The CDR3 DNA follows: TGTGCCAGCAGCTTAGCTAGCGACAATGAGCAGTTCTTC.